The clone carrying this T cell receptor (beta chain) was picked up one time. Antigen specificity is unknown. A read error may explain this, as a much larger clone is one base away. The CDR3 end shows no conserved phenylalanine or tryptophan, and so a read error is likely. This specimen belongs to a study of T cells in Graves' hyperthyroidism and ophthalmopathy. The junction had 10 bases not matched to a gene; V was cut back by 6 bases and J by 3 bases. This CDR3 is 15 amino acids long. The V gene's germline CDR1 is ENHRY and CDR2 SYGVKD. Researchers took RNA transcripts and amplified the TCR beta CDR3 regions from them. The TCR CDR3 was amplified in a first-round RT-PCR using the HTBI primer set. Each CDR3 protein gets one entry after TCRdb re-called the multiplex PCR reads with MiXCR. The sample records some 350,000 distinct CDR3 sequences, roughly an eighth being singletons. General study findings and limits: Also found in blood were most expanded thyroid clonotypes above 0.001.

The study included ophthalmopathy patients with Clinical Activity Score at least 3, NOSPECS grade at least 4 and duration under 3 months. Not enrolled were patients with uncontrolled infection, other autoimmune disease, pregnancy or lactation. The chain is built from TRBV10-3 and TRBJ1-2, with 7 bases matching TRBD1. The sample consisted of blood. The sequence was collected from a woman in her forties with Graves' ophthalmopathy. The CDR3 is CAISDTGASDYGYTL. The CDR3 nucleotides read TGTGCCATCAGCGACACAGGGGCGTCTGACTATGGCTACACCTTG.